Listed below are T cell receptor beta chains from one sample, sequenced in a study of T cell repertoires in cytomegalovirus infection. Via MiXCR, TCRdb re-called the reads, giving one row per CDR3 protein. The table records about 740,000 distinct CDR3 sequences, around 32% of them present only once. For these receptors, no antigen is known. The sample in question was cultured PBMCs, obtained from culture after CMV antigen stimulation. Source of these receptors: a human donor in good health (CMV status not recorded). Some clones in this sample may be carry-over from other donors' samples. The CDR3 runs from the conserved cysteine through the conserved F or W. D genes are given only for firm matches. The size field is filled for only some rows; it gives once, few, many or a size class.

len	d_gene	abundance	v_gene	j_gene	CDR3aa	CDR3nt
14	-	-	TRBV6-5	TRBJ2-7	CASSYGAGIYEQYF	TGTGCCAGCAGTTACGGGGCGGGAATCTACGAGCAGTACTTC
16	TRBD2	-	TRBV28	TRBJ2-7	CASKPPGLAGAYEQYF	TGTGCCAGCAAACCCCCGGGGCTAGCGGGGGCCTACGAGCAGTACTTC
16	-	few	TRBV7-6	TRBJ2-3	CASSRMGRDLPDTQYF	TGTGCCAGCAGCCGAATGGGGCGGGATCTCCCAGATACGCAGTATTTT
14	TRBD2	many	TRBV7-6	TRBJ2-7	CASSPRAGVGEQYF	TGTGCCAGCAGCCCGAGAGCGGGAGTGGGGGAGCAGTACTTC
16	-	few	TRBV4-1	TRBJ1-4	CASSQYAPRSNEKLFF	TGCGCCAGCAGCCAATACGCCCCGCGGAGTAATGAAAAACTGTTTTTT
16	-	few	TRBV6-2/TRBV6-3	TRBJ2-1	CASRSGLESSYNEQFF	TGTGCCAGCAGGTCTGGGCTGGAGAGCTCCTACAATGAGCAGTTCTTC
13	-	-	TRBV6-8	TRBJ2-3	CASPRPSTDTQYF	TGTGCCAGCCCGAGGCCTAGCACAGATACGCAGTATTTT
15	-	few	TRBV7-8	TRBJ2-5	CASSSAWTVQETQYF	TGTGCCAGCAGCTCCGCGTGGACCGTTCAAGAGACCCAGTACTTC
14	TRBD1	few	TRBV12-3/TRBV12-4	TRBJ1-1	CASSRTGAVAEAFF	TGTGCCAGCAGTCGGACAGGGGCGGTGGCTGAAGCTTTCTTT
14	-	-	TRBV27	TRBJ1-2	CASSISRANYGYTF	TGTGCCAGCAGTATTTCTCGCGCTAACTATGGCTACACCTTC
14	TRBD1	-	TRBV7-8	TRBJ1-5	CASIPGTGDQPQHF	TGTGCCAGCATCCCCGGGACAGGGGACCAGCCCCAGCATTTT
12	-	few	TRBV12-3/TRBV12-4	TRBJ2-5	CASSSNFETQYF	TGTGCCAGCAGTTCAAACTTTGAGACCCAGTACTTC
15	TRBD2	-	TRBV5-4	TRBJ2-7	CASSWGTSAVYEQYF	TGTGCCAGCAGCTGGGGGACTAGCGCAGTCTACGAGCAGTACTTC
19	TRBD2	few	TRBV7-2	TRBJ2-5	CASSRKGVAGGTNQETQYF	TGTGCCAGCAGCCGAAAGGGGGTAGCGGGAGGGACAAACCAAGAGACCCAGTACTTC
14	-	few	TRBV7-2	TRBJ2-7	CASSLGSWNYEQYF	TGTGCCAGCAGCTTAGGATCCTGGAACTACGAGCAGTACTTC
16	-	-	TRBV7-9	TRBJ2-2	CASSPGRALNTGELFF	TGTGCCAGCAGCCCGGGACGGGCACTGAACACCGGGGAGCTGTTTTTT
15	-	-	TRBV5-6	TRBJ2-1	CASSRPHTSYNEQFF	TGTGCCAGCAGCCGACCGCACACCAGCTACAATGAGCAGTTCTTC
16	-	-	TRBV12-5	TRBJ2-1	CASGLVGLAIYNEQFF	TGTGCTAGTGGTTTGGTAGGTCTAGCGATCTACAATGAGCAGTTCTTC
15	-	-	TRBV28	TRBJ1-1	CASSLADLGLLGAFF	TGTGCCAGCAGTTTGGCCGACCTCGGCTTGCTAGGAGCTTTCTTT
17	-	few	TRBV12-3/TRBV12-4	TRBJ2-1	CASSSHSGRVSYNEQFF	TGTGCCAGCAGTTCCCACTCGGGGCGGGTCTCCTACAATGAGCAGTTCTTC
18	-	-	TRBV27	TRBJ2-1	CASRVRDTRASSYNEQFF	TGTGCCAGCCGTGTCCGGGACACAAGGGCGAGCTCCTACAATGAGCAGTTCTTC
15	TRBD1	-	TRBV10-3	TRBJ2-3	CASTQTQGAINTQYF	TGTGCCTCGACCCAAACTCAGGGGGCTATTAATACGCAGTATTTT
13	-	-	TRBV5-5	TRBJ1-1	CASSLGVTVEAFF	TGTGCCAGCAGCCTAGGGGTGACAGTTGAAGCTTTCTTT
11	-	few	TRBV20-1	TRBJ1-2	CSAGHRVGYTF	TGCAGTGCAGGTCATCGGGTGGGCTACACCTTC
14	-	many	TRBV7-2	TRBJ1-1	CASSLGLHGTEAFF	TGTGCCAGCAGCTTAGGGCTGCACGGCACTGAAGCTTTCTTT
16	-	few	TRBV7-6	TRBJ2-7	CASSPNRGRTNYEQYF	TGTGCCAGCAGCCCAAACCGGGGGAGGACGAACTACGAGCAGTACTTC
14	-	many	TRBV7-2	TRBJ1-3	CASGKGGIGNTIYF	TGTGCCAGCGGGAAAGGAGGGATCGGAAACACCATATATTTT
11	TRBD1	-	TRBV7-9	TRBJ2-1	CASSPRQGQFF	TGTGCCAGCAGCCCCCGACAGGGGCAGTTCTTC
16	TRBD2	few	TRBV27	TRBJ2-3	CASSLLAGGRTDTQYF	TGTGCCAGCAGTCTCCTAGCGGGAGGTAGGACAGATACGCAGTATTTT
15	-	many	TRBV7-2	TRBJ1-1	CASSLIGQMNTEAFF	TGTGCCAGCAGCTTAATCGGACAGATGAACACTGAAGCTTTCTTT
15	-	few	TRBV19	TRBJ1-1	CASSIDQEGNTEAFF	TGTGCCAGTAGTATAGATCAGGAGGGAAACACTGAAGCTTTCTTT
13	-	many	TRBV7-9	TRBJ2-5	CASSPRTEETQYF	TGTGCCAGCAGCCCGCGGACAGAAGAGACCCAGTACTTC
15	TRBD1	few	TRBV4-1	TRBJ1-5	CASSQRDSSNQPQHF	TGCGCCAGCAGCCAACGGGACAGTAGCAATCAGCCCCAGCATTTT
16	TRBD2	-	TRBV10-3	TRBJ2-3	CAISESLAGSTDTQYF	TGTGCCATCAGTGAGTCACTAGCGGGGTCCACAGATACGCAGTATTTT
13	TRBD1	-	TRBV6-6	TRBJ1-1	CASTQGGNTEAFF	TGTGCCAGCACCCAGGGGGGGAACACTGAAGCTTTCTTT
15	-	-	TRBV7-6	TRBJ2-1	CASSLDSPLYNEQFF	TGTGCCAGCAGCTTAGATAGCCCTCTCTACAATGAGCAGTTCTTC
15	-	-	TRBV6-5	TRBJ2-5	CASSYSWGEQETQYF	TGTGCCAGCAGTTACTCATGGGGGGAGCAAGAGACCCAGTACTTC